A single sample gave rise to the 6 T cell receptor beta chains below, sequenced in a study of blood T cell repertoires in COVID-19. Some clones are missing from TCRdb's copy, which holds only in-frame ones; the method was immunoSEQ multiplex PCR. The table has 220,000 or so clones, approximately 80% seen once. Source material: PBMCs or T cells enriched from blood (not recorded which). The receptors shown here come from a woman in her thirties or forties with acute COVID-19.

The CDR3 loop reads CASSPDSGNQPQHF. DNA for the CDR3: TGTGCCAGCAGCCCGGACAGCGGCAATCAGCCCCAGCATTTT. The chain joins TRBV5-5 to TRBJ1-5; TRBD1 might be the D (6 bases). CDR3 length equals 14 residues. V lost 4 bases and J 2 bases, leaving 10 bases between the germline ends. Germline V gives CDR1 SGHKS, CDR2 YYEKEE (reference sequence). The full variable domain, completed using reference TRBV5-5 and TRBJ1-5, is DAGVTQSPTHLIKTRGQQVTLRCSPISGHKSVSWYQQVLGQGPQFIFQYYEKEERGRGNFPDRFSARQFPNYSSELNVNALLLGDSALYLCASSPDSGNQPQHFGDGTRLSIL.

Remarks on this clone: One junction end does not reproduce the germline sequence, and a read error may be involved. This chain connects TRBV4-1 to TRBJ2-6; D is possibly TRBD1 (5 bases). The CDR3 runs to 18 residues. CDR1 MGHRA and CDR2 YSYEKL come from the germline V gene. The CDR3 here is CASSQEAGLNSEANVLTF. The CDR3 bases are TGCGCCAGCAGCCAAGAGGCAGGGTTAAACTCTGAGGCCAACGTCCTGACTTTC.

CDR3 sequence: CASSPPGEREEVQFF. The CDR3 nucleotides read TGTGCCAGCAGCCCCCCAGGGGAGCGGGAGGAGGTGCAGTTCTTC. This chain joins TRBV9 and TRBJ2-1; 9 nucleotides line up with TRBD2. The V segment lost 4 bases and the J segment 12 bases; nucleotides outside the gene matches: 14. The CDR3 is 15 amino acids. The V gene's germline CDR1 is SGDLS and CDR2 YYNGEE. The full variable domain, its missing parts supplied by reference TRBV9 and TRBJ2-1, is DSGVTQTPKHLITATGQRVTLRCSPRSGDLSVYWYQQSLDQGLQFLIQYYNGEERAKGNILERFSAQQFPDLHSELNLSSLELGDSALYFCASSPPGEREEVQFFGPGTRLTVL.

This chain uses TRBV5-4 with TRBJ2-7; the D gene is possibly TRBD2 (6 bases). Germline CDR1 is SGHNT and CDR2 is YYREEE (reference sequence). This CDR3 comprises 15 residues. V lost 4 bases, J lost 4 bases, and 18 bases lay in between. The CDR3 bases are TGTGCCAGCAGCCGTAGCGGAGGCCTAAATTACGAGCAGTACTTC. Protein: CASSRSGGLNYEQYF.

The CDR3 sequence is CAWSVETSATKRQYF. The CDR3 DNA is TGTGCCTGGAGTGTAGAGACTAGCGCCACTAAGAGGCAGTACTTC. The rearrangement links TRBV30 to TRBJ2-7; the match to TRBD2 covers 8 bases. CDR3 length: 15 amino acids. CDR1 and CDR2 from the germline V gene are GTSNPN and SVGIG (reference sequence). The junction had 13 bases not matched to a gene; V was cut back by 0 bases and J by 9 bases. Together with reference TRBV30 and TRBJ2-7, the CDR3 gives the full variable domain: SQTIHQWPATLVQPVGSPLSLECTVEGTSNPNLYWYRQAAGRGLQLLFYSVGIGQISSEVPQNLSASRPQDRQFILSSKKLLLSDSGFYLCAWSVETSATKRQYFGPGTRLTVT.

The V and J genes are TRBV7-8 and TRBJ2-3; 8 bases fit TRBD2. This CDR3 contains 14 residues. Per germline, CDR1 SGHVS and CDR2 FQNEAQ. The V segment lost 5 bases and the J segment 4 bases; nucleotides outside the gene matches: 5. The DNA for the CDR3 is TGTGCCAGCAGCCCGCGGGGGGTCTCAGATACGCAGTATTTT. It codes for CASSPRGVSDTQYF.